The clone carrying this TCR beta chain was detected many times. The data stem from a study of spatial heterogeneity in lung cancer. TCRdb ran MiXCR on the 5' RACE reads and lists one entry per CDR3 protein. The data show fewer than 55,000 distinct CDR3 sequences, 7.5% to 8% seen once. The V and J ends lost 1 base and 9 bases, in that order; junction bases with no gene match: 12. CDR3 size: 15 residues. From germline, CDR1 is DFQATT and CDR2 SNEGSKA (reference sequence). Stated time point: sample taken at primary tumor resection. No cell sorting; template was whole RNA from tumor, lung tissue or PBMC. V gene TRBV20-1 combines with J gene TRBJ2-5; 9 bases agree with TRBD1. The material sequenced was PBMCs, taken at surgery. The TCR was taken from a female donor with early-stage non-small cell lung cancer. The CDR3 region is CSARGSGTGHRAQYF. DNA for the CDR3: TGCAGTGCTAGAGGGTCCGGGACAGGGCACAGGGCCCAGTACTTC.